The 6 T cell receptor beta chains below all came from one sample that was sequenced in a study of T cell responses to AZD1222 COVID-19 vaccine. Using immunoSEQ multiplex PCR, the repertoire was profiled, and TCRdb retains in-frame clones only, with some absent. The table records around 110,000 clones, roughly four fifths of them present only once. Here the sequenced sample was peripheral blood, taken on day 0 of AZD1222 vaccination. Receptor source: an adult in good health.

The V gene is TRBV5-4, the J gene TRBJ2-1; D possibly corresponds to TRBD1 (5 bases). CDR3 length equals 14 residues. CDR1 and CDR2 from the germline V gene are SGHNT and YYREEE (reference sequence). Between the trimmed V and J ends, which lost 1 base and 4 bases, there was a span of 9 bases. The CDR3 nucleotides are TGTGCCAGCAGCTTGCGGACATTTTACAATGAGCAGTTCTTC. As protein: CASSLRTFYNEQFF. Looking up the rest from reference TRBV5-4 and TRBJ2-1 gives the full variable domain: ETGVTQSPTHLIKTRGQQVTLRCSSQSGHNTVSWYQQALGQGPQFIFQYYREEENGRGNFPPRFSGLQFPNYSSELNVNALELDDSALYLCASSLRTFYNEQFFGPGTRLTVL.

V is TRBV12-3 or TRBV12-4 and J is TRBJ2-3; D ambiguous. This CDR3 is 12 amino acids long. V lost 0 bases, J lost 3 bases, and 1 base lay in between. In nucleotides, the CDR3 is TGTGCCAGCAGTTTAGCGACAGATACGCAGTATTTT. Translation: CASSLATDTQYF.

The chain is built from TRBV7-2 and TRBJ2-6; D not resolved. Trimming removed 0 bases from V and 0 bases from J, with 3 bases in between. Germline CDR1 is SGHTA and CDR2 is FQGNSA. The CDR3 has 15 residues. CDR3 loop: CASSLAISGANVLTF. The CDR3, as DNA: TGTGCCAGCAGCTTAGCCATCTCTGGGGCCAACGTCCTGACTTTC. Filled out from reference TRBV7-2 and TRBJ2-6, the complete variable domain reads GAGVSQSPSNKVTEKGKDVELRCDPISGHTALYWYRQSLGQGLEFLIYFQGNSAPDKSGLPSDRFSAERTGGSVSTLTIQRTQQEDSAVYLCASSLAISGANVLTFGAGSRLTVL.

The chain employs TRBV28 and TRBJ1-4; D gene unclear. Trimming took off 3 bases at V and 6 bases at J, with 14 bases between the two ends. Germline CDR1 reads MDHEN; CDR2 reads SYDVKM. The CDR3 loop spans 15 amino acids. The CDR3 DNA sequence: TGTGCCAGCAGTTTTGGGCGGGCTGGGGATGAAAAACTGTTTTTT. This encodes CASSFGRAGDEKLFF.

V and J are TRBV6-6 and TRBJ1-6; possibly TRBD1 for D (5 bases). The CDR3 covers 16 residues. Germline V gene sequence: CDR1 MNHNY, CDR2 SVGAGI (reference sequence). V lost 4 bases and J lost 9, with 19 bases in between. CDR3 amino acids: CASSLNLGRGVSPLHF. The DNA for the CDR3 is TGTGCCAGCAGTTTGAACCTAGGACGGGGGGTTTCACCCCTCCACTTT.

The rearrangement uses TRBV28 and TRBJ1-2; TRBD1 might be the D (5 bases). The germline gives CDR1 MDHEN, CDR2 SYDVKM. This CDR3 contains 14 residues. V lost 5 bases and J lost 0, with 10 bases in between. CDR3 sequence: CASSTGISNYGYTF. The CDR3 region has the DNA TGTGCCAGCAGTACAGGTATCTCTAACTATGGCTACACCTTC.